This T cell receptor beta chain derives from a study of T cells in Graves' hyperthyroidism and ophthalmopathy. TCR beta CDR3 region amplification was performed from RNA transcripts. The HTBI set primed first-round TCR CDR3 RT-PCR. Via MiXCR, TCRdb re-called the multiplex PCR reads, giving one row per CDR3 protein. The sample lists around 350,000 distinct CDR3 sequences; about 13% were seen once. The CDR3 runs 14 residues. Trimming cost V 8 bases and J 7 bases, with 18 bases left between them. CDR1 is ENHRY, CDR2 SYGVKD, per germline. Under 12 ml fresh peripheral blood yielded the PBMCs. This clonotype was picked up many times.

V gene TRBV10-3 combines with J gene TRBJ2-1; the D gene is possibly TRBD2 (6 bases). The receptor comes from a woman in her late teens or twenties with Graves' hyperthyroidism. The sequenced material came from blood. CDR3 sequence (DNA): TGTGCCATCTCCCCCACGGGACTGGAGAATGAGCAGTTCTTC. This translates into CAISPTGLENEQFF.